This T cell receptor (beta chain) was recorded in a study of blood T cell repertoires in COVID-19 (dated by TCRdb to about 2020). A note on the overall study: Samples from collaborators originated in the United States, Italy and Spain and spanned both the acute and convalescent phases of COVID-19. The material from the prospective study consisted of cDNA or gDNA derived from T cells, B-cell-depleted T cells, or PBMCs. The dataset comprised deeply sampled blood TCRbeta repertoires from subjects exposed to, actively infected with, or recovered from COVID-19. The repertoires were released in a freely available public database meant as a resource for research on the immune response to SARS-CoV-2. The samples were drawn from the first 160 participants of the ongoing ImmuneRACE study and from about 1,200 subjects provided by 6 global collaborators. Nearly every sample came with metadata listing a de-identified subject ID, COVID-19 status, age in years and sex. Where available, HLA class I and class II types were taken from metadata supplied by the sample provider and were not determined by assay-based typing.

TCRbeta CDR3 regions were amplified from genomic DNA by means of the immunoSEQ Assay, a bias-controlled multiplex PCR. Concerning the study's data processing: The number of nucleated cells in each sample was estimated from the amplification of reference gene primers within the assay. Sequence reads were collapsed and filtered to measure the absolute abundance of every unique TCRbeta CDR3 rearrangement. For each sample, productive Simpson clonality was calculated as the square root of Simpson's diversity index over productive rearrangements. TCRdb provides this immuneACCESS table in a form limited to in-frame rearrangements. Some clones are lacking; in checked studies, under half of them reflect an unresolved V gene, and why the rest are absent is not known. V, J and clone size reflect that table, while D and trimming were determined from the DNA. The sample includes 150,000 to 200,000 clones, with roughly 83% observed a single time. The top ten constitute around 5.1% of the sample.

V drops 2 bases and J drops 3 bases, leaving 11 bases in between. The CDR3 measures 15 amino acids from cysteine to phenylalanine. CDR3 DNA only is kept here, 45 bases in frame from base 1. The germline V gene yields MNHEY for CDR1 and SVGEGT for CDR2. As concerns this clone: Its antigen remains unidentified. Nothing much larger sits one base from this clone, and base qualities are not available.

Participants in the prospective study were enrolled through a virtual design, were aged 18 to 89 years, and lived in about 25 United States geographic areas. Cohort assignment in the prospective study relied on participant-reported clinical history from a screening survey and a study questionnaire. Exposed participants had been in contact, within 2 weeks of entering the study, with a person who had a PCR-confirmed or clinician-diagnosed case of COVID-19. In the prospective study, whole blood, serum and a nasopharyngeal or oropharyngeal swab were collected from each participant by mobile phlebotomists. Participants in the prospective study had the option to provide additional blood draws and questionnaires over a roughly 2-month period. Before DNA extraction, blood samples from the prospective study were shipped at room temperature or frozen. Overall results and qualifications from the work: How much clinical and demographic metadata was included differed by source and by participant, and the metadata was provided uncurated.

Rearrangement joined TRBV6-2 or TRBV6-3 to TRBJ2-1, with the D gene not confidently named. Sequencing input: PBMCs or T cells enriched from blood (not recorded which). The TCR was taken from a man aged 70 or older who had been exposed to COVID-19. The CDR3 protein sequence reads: CASSYAAPRYNEQFF. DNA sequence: TGTGCCAGCAGTTACGCGGCCCCTCGCTACAATGAGCAGTTCTTC.